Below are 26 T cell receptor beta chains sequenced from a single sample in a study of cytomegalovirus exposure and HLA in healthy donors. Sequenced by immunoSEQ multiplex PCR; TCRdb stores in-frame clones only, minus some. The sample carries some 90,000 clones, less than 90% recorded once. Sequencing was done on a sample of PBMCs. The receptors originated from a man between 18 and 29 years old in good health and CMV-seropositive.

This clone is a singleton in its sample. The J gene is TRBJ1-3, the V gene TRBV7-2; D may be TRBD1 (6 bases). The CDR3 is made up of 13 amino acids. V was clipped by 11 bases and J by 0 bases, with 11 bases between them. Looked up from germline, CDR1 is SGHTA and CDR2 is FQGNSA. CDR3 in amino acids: CAAGQNSGNTIYF. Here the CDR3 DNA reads TGTGCCGCCGGACAGAACTCTGGAAACACCATATATTTT. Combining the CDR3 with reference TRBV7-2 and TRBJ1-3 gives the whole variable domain GAGVSQSPSNKVTEKGKDVELRCDPISGHTALYWYRQSLGQGLEFLIYFQGNSAPDKSGLPSDRFSAERTGGSVSTLTIQRTQQEDSAVYLCAAGQNSGNTIYFGEGSWLTVV.

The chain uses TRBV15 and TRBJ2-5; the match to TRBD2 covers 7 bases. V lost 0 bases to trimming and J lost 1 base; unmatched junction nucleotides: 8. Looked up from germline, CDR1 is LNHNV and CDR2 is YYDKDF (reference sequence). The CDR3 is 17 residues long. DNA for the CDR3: TGTGCCACCAGCAGAGATTATGGGAGGGGCGGCCAAGAGACCCAGTACTTC. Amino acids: CATSRDYGRGGQETQYF.

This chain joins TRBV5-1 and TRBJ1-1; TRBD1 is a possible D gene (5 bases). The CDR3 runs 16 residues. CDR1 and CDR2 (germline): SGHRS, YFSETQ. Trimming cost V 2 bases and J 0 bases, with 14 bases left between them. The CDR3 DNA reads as TGCGCCAGCAGCTTAGGGGCGGACGGATTGAACACTGAAGCTTTCTTT. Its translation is CASSLGADGLNTEAFF.

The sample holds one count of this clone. The CDR3 spells CASTTSENDEQFF. The CDR3 DNA is TGTGCCAGCACGACTAGCGAGAACGATGAGCAGTTCTTC. The chain couples TRBV6-6 to TRBJ2-1; TRBD2 aligns across 8 bases. V gave up 7 bases and J gave up 8 bases; unmatched junction bases: 7. The CDR3 has 13 residues. Germline values: CDR1 MNHNY, CDR2 SVGAGI (reference sequence).

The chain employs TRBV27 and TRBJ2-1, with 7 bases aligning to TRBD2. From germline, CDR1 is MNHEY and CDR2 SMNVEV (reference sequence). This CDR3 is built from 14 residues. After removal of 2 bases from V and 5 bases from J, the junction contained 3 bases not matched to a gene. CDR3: CASSLQSGDNEQFF. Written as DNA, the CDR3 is TGTGCCAGCAGTTTACAAAGCGGGGACAATGAGCAGTTCTTC.

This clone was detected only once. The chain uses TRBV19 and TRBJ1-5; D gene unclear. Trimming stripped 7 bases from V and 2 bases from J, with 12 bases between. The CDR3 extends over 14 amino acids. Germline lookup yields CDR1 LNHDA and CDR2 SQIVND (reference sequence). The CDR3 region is CASTLLEGNQPQHF. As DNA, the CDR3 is TGTGCCAGTACTTTACTGGAGGGCAATCAGCCCCAGCATTTT.

The CDR3 DNA is TGTGCCAGCTCACCCGCAGGGGACTACGAGCAGTACTTC. Its translation: CASSPAGDYEQYF. This chain links TRBV18 with TRBJ2-7; tentatively, D is TRBD1 (6 bases). Germline values: CDR1 KGHSH, CDR2 LQKENI. Trimming removed 3 bases from V and 3 bases from J, with 9 bases in between. CDR3 length equals 13 residues.

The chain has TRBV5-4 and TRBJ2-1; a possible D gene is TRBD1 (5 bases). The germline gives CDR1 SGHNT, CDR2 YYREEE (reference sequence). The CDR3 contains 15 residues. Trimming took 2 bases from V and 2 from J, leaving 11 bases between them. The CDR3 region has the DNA TGTGCCAGCAGCTTTGGTCAGGGAACCTACAATGAGCAGTTCTTC. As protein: CASSFGQGTYNEQFF.

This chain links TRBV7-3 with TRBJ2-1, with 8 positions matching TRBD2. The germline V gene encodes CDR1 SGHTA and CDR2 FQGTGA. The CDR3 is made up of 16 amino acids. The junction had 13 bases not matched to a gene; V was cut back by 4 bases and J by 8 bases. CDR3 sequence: CASSSLAGLNSDEQFF. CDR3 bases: TGTGCCAGCAGCTCCCTAGCGGGCCTAAATAGCGATGAGCAGTTCTTC.

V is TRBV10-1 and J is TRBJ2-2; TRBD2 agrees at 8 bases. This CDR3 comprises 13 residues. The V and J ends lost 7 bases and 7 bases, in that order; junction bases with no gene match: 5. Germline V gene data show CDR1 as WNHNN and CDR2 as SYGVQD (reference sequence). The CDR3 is CASNGGEFGELFF. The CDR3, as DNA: TGCGCCAGCAACGGGGGGGAGTTCGGGGAGCTGTTTTTT.

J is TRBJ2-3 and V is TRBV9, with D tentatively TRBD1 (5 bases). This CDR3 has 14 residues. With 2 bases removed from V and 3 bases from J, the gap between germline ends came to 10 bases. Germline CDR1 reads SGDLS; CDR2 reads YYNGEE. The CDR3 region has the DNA TGTGCCAGCAGCGTTCCAGGGTTAACAGATACGCAGTATTTT. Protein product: CASSVPGLTDTQYF.

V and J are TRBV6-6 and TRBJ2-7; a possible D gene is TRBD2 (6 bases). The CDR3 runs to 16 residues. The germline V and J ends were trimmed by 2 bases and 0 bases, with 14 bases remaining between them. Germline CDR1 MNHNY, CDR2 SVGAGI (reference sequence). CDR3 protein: CASSYSPRGSSYEQYF. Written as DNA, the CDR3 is TGTGCCAGCAGTTACAGCCCCCGGGGGTCCTCCTACGAGCAGTACTTC.

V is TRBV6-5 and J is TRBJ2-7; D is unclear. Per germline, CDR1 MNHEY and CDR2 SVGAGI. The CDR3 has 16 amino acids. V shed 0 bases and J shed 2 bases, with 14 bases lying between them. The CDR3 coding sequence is TGTGCCAGCAGTTACTCGATTCGGGTTGCACCCTACGAGCAGTACTTC. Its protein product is CASSYSIRVAPYEQYF.

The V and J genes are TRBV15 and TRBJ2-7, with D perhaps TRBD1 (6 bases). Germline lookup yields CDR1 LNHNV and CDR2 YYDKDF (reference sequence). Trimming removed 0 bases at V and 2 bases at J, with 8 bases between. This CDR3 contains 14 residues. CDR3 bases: TGTGCCACCAGCAGAGATCGGACAGCCTACGAGCAGTACTTC. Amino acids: CATSRDRTAYEQYF.

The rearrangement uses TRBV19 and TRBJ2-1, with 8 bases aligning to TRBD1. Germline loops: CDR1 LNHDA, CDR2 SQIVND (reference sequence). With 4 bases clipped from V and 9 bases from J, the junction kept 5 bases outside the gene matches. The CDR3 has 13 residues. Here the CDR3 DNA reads TGTGCCAGTAGTAATCAGGGGGCTGTTGAGCAGTTCTTC. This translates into CASSNQGAVEQFF.

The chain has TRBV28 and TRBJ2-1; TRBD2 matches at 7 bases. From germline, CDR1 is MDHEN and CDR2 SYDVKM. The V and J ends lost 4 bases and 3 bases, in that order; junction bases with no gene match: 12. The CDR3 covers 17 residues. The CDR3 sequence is CASSSPGFGRIYNEQFF. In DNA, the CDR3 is TGTGCCAGCAGTTCCCCTGGTTTCGGGAGGATCTACAATGAGCAGTTCTTC. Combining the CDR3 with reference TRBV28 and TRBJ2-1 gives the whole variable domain DVKVTQSSRYLVKRTGEKVFLECVQDMDHENMFWYRQDPGLGLRLIYFSYDVKMKEKGDIPEGYSVSREKKERFSLILESASTNQTSMYLCASSSPGFGRIYNEQFFGPGTRLTVL.

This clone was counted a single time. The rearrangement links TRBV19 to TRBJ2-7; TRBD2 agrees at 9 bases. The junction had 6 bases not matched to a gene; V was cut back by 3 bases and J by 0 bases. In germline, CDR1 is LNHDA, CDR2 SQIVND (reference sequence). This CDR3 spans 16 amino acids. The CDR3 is CASSMMSGGFSYEQYF. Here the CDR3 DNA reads TGTGCCAGTAGTATGATGAGCGGGGGGTTCTCCTACGAGCAGTACTTC.

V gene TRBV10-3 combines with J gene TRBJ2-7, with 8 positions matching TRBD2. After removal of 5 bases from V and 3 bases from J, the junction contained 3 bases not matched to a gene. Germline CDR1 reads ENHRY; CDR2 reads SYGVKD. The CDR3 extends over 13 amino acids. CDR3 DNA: TGTGCCATCAGTAGCGGGAGTGGCTACGAGCAGTACTTC. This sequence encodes CAISSGSGYEQYF.

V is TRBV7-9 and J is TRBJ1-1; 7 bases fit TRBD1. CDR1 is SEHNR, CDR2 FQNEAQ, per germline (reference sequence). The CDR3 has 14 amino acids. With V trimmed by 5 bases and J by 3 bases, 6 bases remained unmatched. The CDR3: CASSPRGLDTEAFF. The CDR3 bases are TGTGCCAGCAGCCCGAGGGGGCTAGACACTGAAGCTTTCTTT. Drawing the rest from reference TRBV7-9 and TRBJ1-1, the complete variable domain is DTGVSQNPRHKITKRGQNVTFRCDPISEHNRLYWYRQTLGQGPEFLTYFQNEAQLEKSRLLSDRFSAERPKGSFSTLEIQRTEQGDSAMYLCASSPRGLDTEAFFGQGTRLTVV.

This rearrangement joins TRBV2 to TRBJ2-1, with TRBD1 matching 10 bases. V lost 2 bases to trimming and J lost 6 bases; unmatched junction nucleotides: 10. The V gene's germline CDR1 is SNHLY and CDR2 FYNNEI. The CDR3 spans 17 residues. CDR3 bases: TGTGCCAGCAGTGAATTGGGGTTCCGGGACAGGGGCAATGAGCAGTTCTTC. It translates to CASSELGFRDRGNEQFF.

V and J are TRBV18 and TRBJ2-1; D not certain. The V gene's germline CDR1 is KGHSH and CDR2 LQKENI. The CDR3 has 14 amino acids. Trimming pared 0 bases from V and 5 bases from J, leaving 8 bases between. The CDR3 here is CASSPPTEDNEQFF. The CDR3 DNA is TGTGCCAGCTCACCACCTACAGAAGACAATGAGCAGTTCTTC.

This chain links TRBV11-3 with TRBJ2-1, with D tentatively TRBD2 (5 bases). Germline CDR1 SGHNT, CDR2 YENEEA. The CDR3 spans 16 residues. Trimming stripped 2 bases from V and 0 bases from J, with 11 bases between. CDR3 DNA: TGTGCCAGCAGCTTAAGGTTCGCGGGCTCCTACAATGAGCAGTTCTTC. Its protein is CASSLRFAGSYNEQFF.

CDR3 loop: CASSLENQGLAQPQHF. The CDR3 DNA follows: TGTGCCAGCAGCCTCGAAAATCAGGGTTTAGCTCAGCCCCAGCATTTT. The chain carries TRBV4-2 and TRBJ1-5; D perhaps matches TRBD1 (5 bases). The CDR3 length is 16 residues. V was trimmed by 4 bases and J by 6 bases, leaving 19 bases between them. Germline V CDR1 and CDR2: LGHNA, YNFKEQ.

The DNA of the CDR3 is TGTGCCAGCAGCTTGCTGGCCGGGGGGCCGATAGATACGCAGTATTTT. The encoded protein is CASSLLAGGPIDTQYF. The chain employs TRBV7-2 and TRBJ2-3, with D possibly TRBD2 on 7 matching bases. Germline V gives CDR1 SGHTA, CDR2 FQGNSA. The CDR3 totals 16 residues. V lost 3 bases and J 5 bases, leaving 18 bases between the germline ends. Full variable domain (remainder filled in from reference TRBV7-2 and TRBJ2-3): GAGVSQSPSNKVTEKGKDVELRCDPISGHTALYWYRQSLGQGLEFLIYFQGNSAPDKSGLPSDRFSAERTGGSVSTLTIQRTQQEDSAVYLCASSLLAGGPIDTQYFGPGTRLTVL.

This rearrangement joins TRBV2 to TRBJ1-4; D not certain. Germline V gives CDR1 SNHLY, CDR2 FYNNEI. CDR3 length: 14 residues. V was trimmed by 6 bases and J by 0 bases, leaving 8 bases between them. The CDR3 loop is CASRTSATNEKLFF. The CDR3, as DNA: TGTGCCAGCAGGACTAGTGCAACTAATGAAAAACTGTTTTTT.

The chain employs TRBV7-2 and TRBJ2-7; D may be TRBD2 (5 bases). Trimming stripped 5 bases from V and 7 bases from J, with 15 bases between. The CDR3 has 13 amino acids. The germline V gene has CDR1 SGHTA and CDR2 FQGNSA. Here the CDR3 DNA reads TGTGCCAGCAGCCGAGACCCGGGGTTTGAGCAGTACTTC. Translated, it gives CASSRDPGFEQYF. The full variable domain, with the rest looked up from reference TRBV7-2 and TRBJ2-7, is GAGVSQSPSNKVTEKGKDVELRCDPISGHTALYWYRQSLGQGLEFLIYFQGNSAPDKSGLPSDRFSAERTGGSVSTLTIQRTQQEDSAVYLCASSRDPGFEQYFGPGTRLTVT.